This TCR beta chain was sequenced for a study of cytomegalovirus exposure and HLA in healthy donors. Researchers ran the PCR with 60 Vbeta and 13 Jbeta primers. Method: immunoSEQ multiplex PCR; TCRdb's copy keeps in-frame clones and lacks some. The data contain 170,000 or so clones, under 80% of them singletons. The sequencing input was PBMCs. This TCR was sampled from a woman aged 45-65 years in good health and CMV-seropositive.

CDR3 sequence: CASSRGQGAGETQYF. CDR3 DNA: TGTGCCAGCAGCCGAGGACAGGGCGCAGGGGAGACCCAGTACTTC. The chain employs TRBV7-6 and TRBJ2-5; 8 nucleotides agree with TRBD1. Losses at the gene ends were 5 bases for V and 5 bases for J; bases not matched to a gene: 10. The CDR3 is 15 residues long. Per germline, CDR1 SGHVS and CDR2 FNYEAQ.